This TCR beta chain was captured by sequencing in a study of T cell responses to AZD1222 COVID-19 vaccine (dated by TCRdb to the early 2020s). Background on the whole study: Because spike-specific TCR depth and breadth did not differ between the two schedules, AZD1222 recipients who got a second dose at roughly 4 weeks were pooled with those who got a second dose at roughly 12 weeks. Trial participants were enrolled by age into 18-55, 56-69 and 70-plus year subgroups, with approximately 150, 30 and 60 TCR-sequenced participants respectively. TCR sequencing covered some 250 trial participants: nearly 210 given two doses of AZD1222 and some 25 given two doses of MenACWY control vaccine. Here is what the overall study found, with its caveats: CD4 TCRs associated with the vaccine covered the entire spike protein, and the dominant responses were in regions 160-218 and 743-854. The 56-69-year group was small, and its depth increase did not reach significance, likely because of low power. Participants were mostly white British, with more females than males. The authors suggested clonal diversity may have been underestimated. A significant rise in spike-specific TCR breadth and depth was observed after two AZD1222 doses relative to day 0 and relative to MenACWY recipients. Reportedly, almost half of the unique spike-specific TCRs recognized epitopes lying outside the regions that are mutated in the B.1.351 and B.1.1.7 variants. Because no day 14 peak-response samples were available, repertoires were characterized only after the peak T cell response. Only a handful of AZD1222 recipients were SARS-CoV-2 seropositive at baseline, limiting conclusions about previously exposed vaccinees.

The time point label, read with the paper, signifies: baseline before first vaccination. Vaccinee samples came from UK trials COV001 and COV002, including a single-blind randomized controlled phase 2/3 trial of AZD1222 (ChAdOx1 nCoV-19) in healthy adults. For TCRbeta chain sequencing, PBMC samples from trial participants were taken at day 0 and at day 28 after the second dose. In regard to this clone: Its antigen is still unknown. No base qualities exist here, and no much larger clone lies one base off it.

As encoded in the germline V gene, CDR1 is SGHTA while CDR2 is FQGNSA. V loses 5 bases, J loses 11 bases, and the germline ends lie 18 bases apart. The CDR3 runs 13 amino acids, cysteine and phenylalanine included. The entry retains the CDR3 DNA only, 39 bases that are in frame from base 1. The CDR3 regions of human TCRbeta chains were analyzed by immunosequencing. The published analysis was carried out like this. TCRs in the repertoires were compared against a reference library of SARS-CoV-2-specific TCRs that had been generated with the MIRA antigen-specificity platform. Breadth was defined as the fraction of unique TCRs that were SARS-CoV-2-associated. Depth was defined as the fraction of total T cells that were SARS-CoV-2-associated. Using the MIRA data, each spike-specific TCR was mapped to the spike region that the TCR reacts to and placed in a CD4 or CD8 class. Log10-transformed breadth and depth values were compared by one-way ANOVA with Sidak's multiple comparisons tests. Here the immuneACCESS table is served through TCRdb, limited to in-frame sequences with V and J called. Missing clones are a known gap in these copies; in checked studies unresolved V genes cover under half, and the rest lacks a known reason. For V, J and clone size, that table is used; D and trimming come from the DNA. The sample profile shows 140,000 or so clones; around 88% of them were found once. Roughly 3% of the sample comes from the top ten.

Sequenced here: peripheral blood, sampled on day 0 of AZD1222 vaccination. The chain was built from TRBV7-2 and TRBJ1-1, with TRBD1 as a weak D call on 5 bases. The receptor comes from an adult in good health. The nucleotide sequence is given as TGTGCCAGCAGCCCTCACGGGGAAGGGGAGGCTTTCTTT. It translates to CASSPHGEGEAFF.